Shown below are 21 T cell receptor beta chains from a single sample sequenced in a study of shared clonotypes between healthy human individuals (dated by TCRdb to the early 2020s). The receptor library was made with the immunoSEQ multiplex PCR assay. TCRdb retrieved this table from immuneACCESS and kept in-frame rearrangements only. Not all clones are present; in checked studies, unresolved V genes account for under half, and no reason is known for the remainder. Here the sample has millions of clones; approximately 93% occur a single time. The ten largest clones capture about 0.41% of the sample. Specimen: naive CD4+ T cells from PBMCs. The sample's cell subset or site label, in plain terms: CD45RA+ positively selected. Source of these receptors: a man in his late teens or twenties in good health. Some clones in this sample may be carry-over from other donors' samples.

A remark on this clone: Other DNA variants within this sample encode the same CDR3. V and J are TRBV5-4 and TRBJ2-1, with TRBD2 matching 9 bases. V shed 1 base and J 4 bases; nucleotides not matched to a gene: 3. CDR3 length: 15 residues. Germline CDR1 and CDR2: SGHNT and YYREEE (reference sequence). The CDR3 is CASSLTSGSYNEQFF. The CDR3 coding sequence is TGTGCCAGCAGCTTGACTAGCGGGTCTTACAATGAGCAGTTCTTC.

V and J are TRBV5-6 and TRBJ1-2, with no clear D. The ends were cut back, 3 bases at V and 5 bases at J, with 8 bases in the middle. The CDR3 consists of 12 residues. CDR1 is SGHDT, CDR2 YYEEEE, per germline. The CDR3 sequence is CASSYGPYGYTF. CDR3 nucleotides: TGTGCCAGCAGCTACGGGCCTTATGGCTACACCTTC.

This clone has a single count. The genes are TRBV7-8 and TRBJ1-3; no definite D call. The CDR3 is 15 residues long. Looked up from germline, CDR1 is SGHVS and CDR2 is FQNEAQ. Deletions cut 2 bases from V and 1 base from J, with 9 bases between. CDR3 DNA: TGTGCCAGCAGCTTACCCCCTGGGTCTGGAAACACCATATATTTT. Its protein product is CASSLPPGSGNTIYF.

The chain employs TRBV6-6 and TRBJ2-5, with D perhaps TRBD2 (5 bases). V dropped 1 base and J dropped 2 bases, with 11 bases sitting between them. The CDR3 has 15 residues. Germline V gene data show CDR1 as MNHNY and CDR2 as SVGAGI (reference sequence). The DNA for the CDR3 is TGTGCCAGCAGTTACTTGACTACGTTACAAGAGACCCAGTACTTC. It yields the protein CASSYLTTLQETQYF.

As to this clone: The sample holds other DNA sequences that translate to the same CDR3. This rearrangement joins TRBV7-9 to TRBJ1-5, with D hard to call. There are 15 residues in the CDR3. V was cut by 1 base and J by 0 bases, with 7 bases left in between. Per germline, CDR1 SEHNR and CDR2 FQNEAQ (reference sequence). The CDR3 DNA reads TGTGCCAGCAGCTTAGTCGGGGATAGCAATCAGCCCCAGCATTTT. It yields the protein CASSLVGDSNQPQHF.

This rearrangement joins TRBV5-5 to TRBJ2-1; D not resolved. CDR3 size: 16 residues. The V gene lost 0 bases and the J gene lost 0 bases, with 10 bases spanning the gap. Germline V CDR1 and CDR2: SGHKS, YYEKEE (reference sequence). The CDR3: CASSLEVPSSYNEQFF. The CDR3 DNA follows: TGTGCCAGCAGCTTGGAGGTCCCGAGCTCCTACAATGAGCAGTTCTTC. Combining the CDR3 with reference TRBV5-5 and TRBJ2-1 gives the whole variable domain DAGVTQSPTHLIKTRGQQVTLRCSPISGHKSVSWYQQVLGQGPQFIFQYYEKEERGRGNFPDRFSARQFPNYSSELNVNALLLGDSALYLCASSLEVPSSYNEQFFGPGTRLTVL.

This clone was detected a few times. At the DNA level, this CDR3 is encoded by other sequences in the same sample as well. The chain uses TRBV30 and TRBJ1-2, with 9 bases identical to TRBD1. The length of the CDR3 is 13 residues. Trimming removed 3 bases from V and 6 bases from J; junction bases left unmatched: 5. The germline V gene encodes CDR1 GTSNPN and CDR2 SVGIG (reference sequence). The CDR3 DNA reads TGTGCCTGGAGCGCGGGACAGGGAGATGGCTACACCTTC. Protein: CAWSAGQGDGYTF.

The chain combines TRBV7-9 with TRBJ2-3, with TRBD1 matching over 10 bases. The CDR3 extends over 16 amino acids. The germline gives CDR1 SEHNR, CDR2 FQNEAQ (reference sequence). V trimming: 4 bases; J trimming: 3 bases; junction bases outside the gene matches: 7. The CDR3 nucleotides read TGTGCCAGCAGCTACAATCCGGGACAGGGGACAGATACGCAGTATTTT. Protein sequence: CASSYNPGQGTDTQYF.

CDR3 amino acids: CASSSGLAGGPGNDEQFF. CDR3 nucleotides: TGTGCCAGCAGCTCCGGACTAGCGGGAGGGCCGGGGAACGATGAGCAGTTCTTC. V usage is TRBV7-3 and J usage is TRBJ2-1; 15 positions match TRBD2. Germline V lookup: CDR1 SGHTA, CDR2 FQGTGA. With V trimmed by 4 bases and J by 8 bases, 12 bases remained unmatched. This CDR3 region has 18 residues.

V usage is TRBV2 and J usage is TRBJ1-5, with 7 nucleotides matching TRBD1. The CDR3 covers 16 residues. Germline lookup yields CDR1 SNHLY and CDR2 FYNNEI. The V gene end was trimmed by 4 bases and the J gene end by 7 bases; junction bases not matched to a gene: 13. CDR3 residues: CASSGRGTLGGQPQHF. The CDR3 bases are TGTGCCAGCAGTGGCAGGGGGACCCTCGGGGGGCAGCCCCAGCATTTT.

The CDR3 loop reads CASSSDRGSYEQYF. CDR3 in DNA: TGTGCCAGCAGTTCTGACAGGGGCTCCTACGAGCAGTACTTC. V gene TRBV6-1 combines with J gene TRBJ2-7, with TRBD1 matching over 8 bases. This CDR3 contains 14 residues. V lost 5 bases, J lost 0 bases, and 3 bases stayed unmatched. The V gene's germline CDR1 is MNHNS and CDR2 SASEGT.

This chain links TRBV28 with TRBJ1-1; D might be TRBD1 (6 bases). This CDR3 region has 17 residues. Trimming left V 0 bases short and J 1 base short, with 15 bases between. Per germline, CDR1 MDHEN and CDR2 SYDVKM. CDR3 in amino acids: CASSLWWKGGKNTEAFF. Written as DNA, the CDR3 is TGTGCCAGCAGTTTATGGTGGAAGGGGGGAAAGAACACTGAAGCTTTCTTT.

CDR3 protein: CATAWAESYNEQFF. In DNA, the CDR3 is TGTGCCACCGCTTGGGCTGAATCATACAATGAGCAGTTCTTC. This chain joins TRBV2 and TRBJ2-1; D not resolved. CDR1 is SNHLY and CDR2 is FYNNEI in the germline V gene. The V and J ends lost 10 bases and 4 bases respectively, with 17 bases between them. The CDR3 runs 14 residues.

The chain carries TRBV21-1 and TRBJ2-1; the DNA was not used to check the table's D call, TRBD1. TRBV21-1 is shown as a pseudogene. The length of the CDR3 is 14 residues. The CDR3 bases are TGTGCCAGCAGCAAAGCAGGGGCCGGCGATGAGCAGTTCTTC. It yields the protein CASSKAGAGDEQFF.

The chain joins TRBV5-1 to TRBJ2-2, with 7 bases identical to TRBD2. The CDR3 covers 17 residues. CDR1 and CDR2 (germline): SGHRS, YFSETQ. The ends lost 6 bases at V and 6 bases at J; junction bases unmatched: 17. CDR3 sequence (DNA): TGCGCCAGCAACCAAGTATTACTAGCGAGCAAACCCGGGGAGCTGTTTTTT. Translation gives CASNQVLLASKPGELFF.

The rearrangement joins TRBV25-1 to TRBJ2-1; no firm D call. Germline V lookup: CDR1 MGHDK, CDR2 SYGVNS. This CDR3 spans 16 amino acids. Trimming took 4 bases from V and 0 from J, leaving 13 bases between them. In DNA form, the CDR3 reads TGTGCCAGCAGTGTCCCCGGGCGAGGCTCCTACAATGAGCAGTTCTTC. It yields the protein CASSVPGRGSYNEQFF.

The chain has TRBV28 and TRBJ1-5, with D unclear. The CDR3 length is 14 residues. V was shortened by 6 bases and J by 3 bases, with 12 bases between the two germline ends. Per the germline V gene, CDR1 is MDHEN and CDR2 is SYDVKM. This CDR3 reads CASSTPKPNQPQHF. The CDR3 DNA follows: TGTGCCAGCAGCACTCCGAAGCCCAATCAGCCCCAGCATTTT.

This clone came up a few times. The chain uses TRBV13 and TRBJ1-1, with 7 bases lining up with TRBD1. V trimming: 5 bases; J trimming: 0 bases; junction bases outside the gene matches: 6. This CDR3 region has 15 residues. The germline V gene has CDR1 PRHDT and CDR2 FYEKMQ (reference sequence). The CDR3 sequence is CASSPQTGLNTEAFF. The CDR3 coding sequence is TGTGCCAGCAGCCCCCAGACAGGGTTGAACACTGAAGCTTTCTTT.

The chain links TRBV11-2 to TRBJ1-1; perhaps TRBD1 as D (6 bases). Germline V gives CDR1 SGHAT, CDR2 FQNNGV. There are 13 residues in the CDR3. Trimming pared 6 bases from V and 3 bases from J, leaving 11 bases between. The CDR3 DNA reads TGTGCCAGCAGTAGAGGGGGAGACACTGAAGCTTTCTTT. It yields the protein CASSRGGDTEAFF.

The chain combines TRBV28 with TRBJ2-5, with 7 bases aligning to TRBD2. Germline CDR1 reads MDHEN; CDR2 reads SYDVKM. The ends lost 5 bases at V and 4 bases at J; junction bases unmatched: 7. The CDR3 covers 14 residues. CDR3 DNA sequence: TGTGCCAGCAGTATTCGACTAGCCGCAGAGACCCAGTACTTC. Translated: CASSIRLAAETQYF. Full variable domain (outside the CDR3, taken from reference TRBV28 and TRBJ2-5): DVKVTQSSRYLVKRTGEKVFLECVQDMDHENMFWYRQDPGLGLRLIYFSYDVKMKEKGDIPEGYSVSREKKERFSLILESASTNQTSMYLCASSIRLAAETQYFGPGTRLLVL.

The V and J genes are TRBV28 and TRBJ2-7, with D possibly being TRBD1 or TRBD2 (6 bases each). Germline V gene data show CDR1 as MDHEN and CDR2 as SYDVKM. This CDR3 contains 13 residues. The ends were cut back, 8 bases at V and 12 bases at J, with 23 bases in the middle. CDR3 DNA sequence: TGTGCCAGCGGGAGGACAGTCCCGACCGGGGGGTACTTC. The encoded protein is CASGRTVPTGGYF.